This T cell receptor (beta chain) was captured by sequencing in a study of shared T cell receptors in the human thymus (dated by TCRdb to about 2021). Describing the broader study: The study investigated the way shared, self-reactive T-cell receptor alpha chains are produced in the human thymus.

A word on this clone: Its antigen remains unidentified. No much larger clone exists at a distance of one base, and base qualities are not known.

Library preparation used the immunoSEQ multiplex PCR assay. Here the immuneACCESS table is served through TCRdb, limited to in-frame sequences with V and J called. Missing clones are a known gap in these copies; in checked studies unresolved V genes cover under half, and the rest lacks a known reason. The sample table shows about 660,000 clones, and around 89% are seen once. Of the sample, around 0.0099% falls within the top ten clones. Measured from the cysteine to the phenylalanine, the CDR3 is 15 residues long. The read is trimmed to its CDR3 DNA, 45 bases read in frame from base 1. Looking up the germline V gene yields CDR1 SGHRS and CDR2 YFSETQ. V trim: 4 bases; J trim: 10 bases; unmatched bases: 10. This sample was also put to use in a study of human thymus T cells. As that second study puts it: The donors were immunologically healthy infants in Finland who had open corrective cardiac surgery for congenital heart defects. Thymus tissue was obtained as surgical resects removed during corrective cardiac surgery. Both the thymic and the peripheral blood repertoires appeared to show biased V and J gene segment usage. Highly overlapping thymic TCR repertoires among unrelated individuals were reported in the related research. TCR alpha and beta repertoires from roughly 8 infant thymus samples and a few related peripheral blood samples were characterized in the study. The cohort included six male and two female infants, with donor ages spanning 7 to 244 days. Thymocytes were released mechanically from tissue and stored at -70 °C as pellets of roughly 8.5-32 million cells. Genomic DNA was extracted from frozen cell pellets with a QIAsymphony instrument. Using the immunoSEQ multiplex PCR assay, the TCRB and TCRAD loci were amplified from a standardized quantity of quality-controlled genomic DNA. The amplicons covered the V(D)J region and were long enough to include the CDR3 and to identify the V and J genes. Amplicon sequencing was performed on an Illumina platform through the commercial immunoSEQ service. Primer bias and sequencing errors were corrected as previously described, and TCRAD and TCRB were defined on the basis of the IMGT database. Analysis of the repertoires was done with immunoSEQ Analyzer 3.0 and VDJTools and included basic statistics, V/J segment usage, diversity estimates, rarefaction and pairwise overlap. Chao1, ChaoE, Efron-Thisted, Shannon and inverse Simpson indices were used to estimate diversity, which was also estimated on datasets down-sampled to the smallest sample. Repertoire overlap used strict matching of CDR3 nucleotide sequence, V gene and J gene, with Jaccard-based multidimensional scaling clustering. Thymus samples yielded on average roughly 810,000 unique TCRB clonotypes, compared with 75,000 to 100,000 from blood samples.

The chain employs TRBV5-1 and TRBJ2-1, and 11 bases in between align with TRBD2. The material sequenced was thymocytes. The sequence was obtained from a boy in the first two years of life with a congenital heart defect. Donor details come from another sample of the same person, matched by shared clones. The nucleotide sequence reads TGCGCCAGCAGCGACGGCTTGACTAGCGGGGCCGAGCAGTTCTTC. The translation is CASSDGLTSGAEQFF.